Below, 15 T cell receptor beta chains from the same sample are listed, as sequenced in a study of blood T cell repertoires in COVID-19 (dated by TCRdb to about 2020). The library was obtained by the immunoSEQ multiplex PCR assay. Held by TCRdb, this immuneACCESS table contains in-frame sequences only and omits some clones. Under half of the omission traces to an unresolved V gene where checked; the cause of the rest is unknown. The sample table holds over 250,000 clones, of which 75% to 95% were seen once. The ten biggest clones cover about 2.5% of the sample. The sequencing sample was made of peripheral blood. All receptors come from a person aged 18 to 35 with COVID-19, enrolled during active disease.

The gene calls are TRBV12-5 and TRBJ2-3, with 9 bases lining up with TRBD2. There are 17 residues in the CDR3. J gave up 0 bases and V 1 base, and 5 bases lay outside the gene matches. Germline V CDR1 and CDR2: LGHNT, FRNRAP. For the CDR3, the DNA is TGTGCTAGTGGTTTGGGGCCTACTAGCGGGAGCACAGATACGCAGTATTTT. Residues: CASGLGPTSGSTDTQYF.

CDR3 residues: CASSLTRTGYDGYTF. The CDR3 DNA is TGTGCCAGCAGCCTCACCCGGACAGGGTATGATGGCTACACCTTC. The V and J genes are TRBV14 and TRBJ1-2; 8 bases map to TRBD1. CDR3 length: 15 residues. Trimming took 4 bases from V and 6 from J; bases not matched to a gene: 10. Germline V gives CDR1 SGHDN, CDR2 FVKESK.

In nucleotides, the CDR3 is TGTGCCAGCAGCCCGGACACTCTGAACACTGAAGCTTTCTTT. Its translation: CASSPDTLNTEAFF. The chain recombines TRBV5-6 with TRBJ1-1; D is perhaps TRBD1 (5 bases). Germline V CDR1 and CDR2: SGHDT, YYEEEE. The CDR3 has 14 residues. Trimming cost V 4 bases and J 0 bases, with 10 bases left between them.

The chain recombines TRBV6-5 with TRBJ1-2, with 7 bases matching TRBD1. After removal of 0 bases from V and 3 bases from J, the junction contained 4 bases not matched to a gene. CDR1 MNHEY and CDR2 SVGAGI come from the germline V gene. This CDR3 region has 15 residues. CDR3 coding DNA: TGTGCCAGCAGTTACTCATCAACAGGGGACTATGGCTACACCTTC. The encoded protein is CASSYSSTGDYGYTF.

CDR3 amino acids: CASSKALTSGQISYEQYF. The CDR3 DNA reads TGTGCCAGCAGCAAAGCGTTAACCTCGGGACAGATCTCCTACGAGCAGTACTTC. The chain couples TRBV21-1 to TRBJ2-7; the table's TRBD1 call for D was not verified on the DNA. TRBV21-1 is flagged as a pseudogene. CDR3 length equals 18 residues.

The rearrangement uses TRBV7-2 and TRBJ2-5; D unclear. This CDR3 has 14 amino acids. Trimming shortened V by 1 base and J by 5 bases, and 11 bases separated the two germline ends. Per the germline V gene, CDR1 is SGHTA and CDR2 is FQGNSA. Here the CDR3 reads CASSLDPAVETQYF. CDR3 DNA: TGTGCCAGCAGCTTAGATCCCGCGGTCGAGACCCAGTACTTC.

V and J are TRBV9 and TRBJ2-5, with D uncertain. V lost 4 bases and J lost 1, with 8 bases in between. Germline V CDR1 and CDR2: SGDLS, YYNGEE. There are 13 residues in the CDR3. CDR3 sequence (DNA): TGTGCCAGCAGCACCGACACCCAAGAGACCCAGTACTTC. Protein: CASSTDTQETQYF.

The V call is TRBV9, the J call TRBJ1-3; D is uncertain. In germline, CDR1 is SGDLS, CDR2 YYNGEE. This CDR3 is 14 amino acids long. V was shortened by 2 bases and J by 0 bases, with 6 bases between the two germline ends. The CDR3 DNA follows: TGTGCCAGCAGCGTGGCCGACTCTGGAAACACCATATATTTT. It is translated as CASSVADSGNTIYF.

This chain connects TRBV2 to TRBJ1-6, with 9 bases identical to TRBD1. Trimming took 2 bases from V and 8 from J; bases not matched to a gene: 10. The CDR3 contains 17 residues. Germline V gene data show CDR1 as SNHLY and CDR2 as FYNNEI. CDR3 DNA sequence: TGTGCCAGCAGTGAATATATGGGGACAGGGTTTGATTCACCCCTCCACTTT. Protein product: CASSEYMGTGFDSPLHF.

The chain combines TRBV6-5 with TRBJ2-2; 7 bases agree with TRBD1. CDR3 length equals 15 residues. Germline CDR1 and CDR2: MNHEY and SVGAGI. Trimming cost V 6 bases and J 4 bases; bases outside gene matches: 8. CDR3 protein: CASRTGLTGTGELFF. The DNA for the CDR3 is TGTGCCAGCAGGACAGGGCTCACGGGCACCGGGGAGCTGTTTTTT.

As concerns this clone: The junction differs from germline at one of its ends, possibly a read error. The chain employs TRBV23-1 and TRBJ1-5; D gene uncertain. TRBV23-1 is given ORF status, its function remaining uncertain. This CDR3 has 14 residues. The CDR3 DNA sequence: TGCGCCAGTCCCGGCGGGCCTTGGGAGTCAGCCCCAGCATTT. The encoded protein is CASPGGPWESAPAF.

The chain is built from TRBV6-5 and TRBJ1-5, with 11 bases fitting TRBD1. CDR3 length: 16 residues. Losses at the gene ends were 0 bases for V and 7 bases for J; bases not matched to a gene: 5. Germline loops: CDR1 MNHEY, CDR2 SVGAGI. In nucleotides, the CDR3 is TGTGCCAGCAGTTACTCAGGGGGACAGGGGGTACAGCCCCAGCATTTT. Translation gives CASSYSGGQGVQPQHF.

The chain uses TRBV30 and TRBJ1-1, with D uncertain. The V and J ends lost 7 bases and 4 bases respectively, with 13 bases between them. CDR1 and CDR2 (germline): GTSNPN, SVGIG (reference sequence). This CDR3 is 12 amino acids long. The CDR3 DNA follows: TGTGCCTCTCGGGGAGGGAGCACTGAAGCTTTCTTT. Translating it yields CASRGGSTEAFF.

This clone was seen a handful of times. The J gene is TRBJ2-1, the V gene TRBV25-1, with 10 positions matching TRBD2. Germline lookup yields CDR1 MGHDK and CDR2 SYGVNS. Trimming at V came to 3 bases and at J to 3 bases, leaving 5 bases not matched to a gene. This CDR3 region has 16 residues. CDR3 in amino acids: CASSDRTSGVYNEQFF. CDR3 sequence (DNA): TGTGCCAGCAGTGACAGGACTAGCGGAGTCTACAATGAGCAGTTCTTC.

This chain joins TRBV28 and TRBJ2-1; D possibly corresponds to TRBD2 (5 bases). Germline V lookup: CDR1 MDHEN, CDR2 SYDVKM. CDR3 length: 15 residues. V was shortened by 6 bases and J by 7 bases, with 19 bases between the two germline ends. The CDR3 here is CASSLTRGWGNEQFF. CDR3 sequence (DNA): TGTGCCAGCAGCCTTACTCGGGGATGGGGTAATGAGCAGTTCTTC.